One and the same sample provided the 20 T cell receptor beta chains below, sequenced in a study of T-cell reconstitution after alpha-beta-depleted transplantation in children (dated by TCRdb to the mid-2010s). Sample treatment or condition, as interpreted from the label and publication: allogeneic hematopoietic cell transplantation with graft depleted of TCRalphabeta T cells and CD19 B cells. The receptor library was made with PCR. Instrument used: Illumina HiSeq 2500. To normalize quantification of the TCRbeta repertoire, the TCR libraries were built with molecular barcoding that relied on unique molecular identifiers. TCRdb trimmed public reads at Q25 via fastp, called clones via MiXCR and kept in-frame beta chains. When rows share a CDR3 protein, they turn into one entry using the most common DNA and genes. Across this sample there are approximately 490,000 distinct CDR3 sequences, with roughly a tenth seen only once. 2% to 2.5% of the sample goes to the ten largest clones.

The source material was PBMCs, sampled before TCRalphabeta/CD19-depleted stem cell transplant. The receptors shown here come from a child aged 2 to 15 with inherited bone marrow failure, due to receive a stem cell transplant.

As concerns this clonotype: This may be a read error: a much more frequent sequence differs by one nucleotide. The V and J genes are TRBV5-1 and TRBJ1-1, with D perhaps matching TRBD1 (5 bases). The germline V gene has CDR1 SGHRS and CDR2 YFSETQ. This CDR3 is built from 14 residues. Written as DNA, the CDR3 is TGCGCCTGCAGCTTGGTTGGAGGGGTCACTGAAGCTTTCTTT. This encodes CACSLVGGVTEAFF.

In this sample, this clonotype turned up a few times. The chain is built from TRBV6-5 and TRBJ2-2; tentative D call: TRBD1 (6 bases). The V end was cut by 0 bases, the J end by 5 bases, with 10 bases between. Germline-derived CDR1 and CDR2 are MNHEY and SVGAGI. This CDR3 has 15 amino acids. As DNA, the CDR3 is TGTGCCAGCAGTTACTCCTTCACAGGGACCGGGGAGCTGTTTTTT. Its protein is CASSYSFTGTGELFF.

This clonotype appeared many times. The V call is TRBV9, the J call TRBJ1-1, with D unclear. There are 15 residues in the CDR3. Germline loops: CDR1 SGDLS, CDR2 YYNGEE. V lost 2 bases, J lost 3 bases, and 14 bases lay in between. CDR3 loop: CASSVSGVSDTEAFF. In DNA form, the CDR3 reads TGTGCCAGCAGCGTTAGCGGGGTATCGGACACTGAAGCTTTCTTT.

This clonotype showed up many times. The rearrangement joins TRBV7-9 to TRBJ1-2; D is ambiguous. This CDR3 region has 16 residues. Trimming pared 0 bases from V and 4 bases from J, leaving 15 bases between. Germline V gene data show CDR1 as SEHNR and CDR2 as FQNEAQ (reference sequence). The CDR3 nucleotides are TGTGCCAGCAGCTTAGCATCCACCCACGAATTCTATGGCTACACCTTC. Translation: CASSLASTHEFYGYTF. The full variable domain, completed using reference TRBV7-9 and TRBJ1-2, is DTGVSQNPRHKITKRGQNVTFRCDPISEHNRLYWYRQTLGQGPEFLTYFQNEAQLEKSRLLSDRFSAERPKGSFSTLEIQRTEQGDSAMYLCASSLASTHEFYGYTFGSGTRLTVV.

Many counts were recorded for this clonotype. The chain couples TRBV5-6 to TRBJ2-6; a possible D gene is TRBD2 (5 bases). Trimming pared 0 bases from V and 1 base from J, leaving 8 bases between. Germline CDR1 reads SGHDT; CDR2 reads YYEEEE. The CDR3 has 16 residues. CDR3 nucleotide sequence: TGTGCCAGCAGCTTGGTTTGGGAGTCTGGGGCCAACGTCCTGACTTTC. This codes for CASSLVWESGANVLTF.

Concerning this clonotype: Its ends do not fully match the called genes, so a read error is possible. The CDR3 DNA follows: TGTGCCAGCAGTGAACCCGGGACAGGGGCGAACTATGGCCACACCTTC. Translation gives CASSEPGTGANYGHTF. The rearrangement joins TRBV25-1 to TRBJ1-2; 10 bases fit TRBD1. The CDR3 is 16 amino acids. Germline V CDR1 and CDR2: MGHDK, SYGVNS.

The chain links TRBV20-1 to TRBJ2-1; TRBD2 matches 10 bases. The junction had 11 bases not matched to a gene; V was cut back by 8 bases and J by 4 bases. This CDR3 has 15 amino acids. Germline V gives CDR1 DFQATT, CDR2 SNEGSKA (reference sequence). The CDR3 DNA is TGCAGTCCCCACTTAGCGGGAGGAGCTTACAATGAGCAGTTCTTC. Amino acid sequence: CSPHLAGGAYNEQFF.

This clonotype was counted a few times. A much larger clone differs by one base, so this may be a read error. The chain uses TRBV7-2 and TRBJ2-3; a weak D match, TRBD1 (5 bases). Germline V gene data show CDR1 as SGHTA and CDR2 as FQGNSA. The CDR3 runs to 15 residues. Written as DNA, the CDR3 is TGTGCCGGCAGCTTAGGGGCTCACGGCACAGATACGCAGTATTTT. This gives the protein CAGSLGAHGTDTQYF.

This clonotype was detected a few times. In nucleotides, the CDR3 is TGTGCCAGCGCTGCAAGCGGGAGCCCCGCCGGGGAGCTGTTTTTT. Residues: CASAASGSPAGELFF. The gene calls are TRBV24-1 and TRBJ2-2, with 8 nucleotides matching TRBD2. The CDR3 has 15 residues. CDR1 is KGHDR, CDR2 SFDVKD, per germline. Losses at the gene ends were 11 bases for V and 6 bases for J; bases not matched to a gene: 13.

This clonotype was counted once. Given a much more abundant clone one base away, this may be a read error. The V gene is TRBV14, the J gene TRBJ1-1; D is possibly TRBD1 (5 bases). The CDR3 has 15 residues. V was shortened by 3 bases and J by 4 bases, with 15 bases between the two germline ends. Germline lookup yields CDR1 SGHDN and CDR2 FVKESK. The DNA of the CDR3 is TGTGCCAGCAGCCACCTGACAGAACGCGGCACTGAAGCTTTCTTT. Protein: CASSHLTERGTEAFF. Variable domain in full (rest from reference TRBV14 and TRBJ1-1): EAGVTQFPSHSVIEKGQTVTLRCDPISGHDNLYWYRRVMGKEIKFLLHFVKESKQDESGMPNNRFLAERTGGTYSTLKVQPAELEDSGVYFCASSHLTERGTEAFFGQGTRLTVV.

This clonotype appeared many times. The V gene is TRBV7-9, the J gene TRBJ1-2; TRBD1 agrees at 7 bases. Germline V gene sequence: CDR1 SEHNR, CDR2 FQNEAQ (reference sequence). The CDR3 extends over 15 amino acids. V lost 4 bases, J lost 4 bases, and 9 bases stayed unmatched. CDR3: CASSSRDSSSYGYTF. Written as DNA, the CDR3 is TGTGCCAGCAGCTCCCGGGACAGTTCTTCCTATGGCTACACCTTC.

The chain has TRBV3-1 and TRBJ2-1, with 11 bases that match TRBD2. Germline lookup yields CDR1 LGHDT and CDR2 YNNKEL (reference sequence). The CDR3 is 15 residues long. After removal of 8 bases from V and 8 bases from J, the junction contained 11 bases not matched to a gene. The CDR3 protein is CASRSLAGGGDEQFF. CDR3 sequence (DNA): TGTGCCAGCCGATCATTAGCGGGAGGGGGGGATGAGCAGTTCTTC.

As for this clonotype: With a much larger clone just one base away, this may be a read error. This rearrangement joins TRBV24-1 to TRBJ2-3, with D perhaps TRBD1 (5 bases). The V gene's germline CDR1 is KGHDR and CDR2 SFDVKD. The CDR3 extends over 18 amino acids. CDR3 DNA sequence: TGTGCCACCAGTGATTCTCCAGGGTATAGGGCACGCACAGAAACGCAGTATTTT. Its translation: CATSDSPGYRARTETQYF.

This clonotype has only a few counts. J is TRBJ2-2 and V is TRBV20-1; a weak D match, TRBD1 (6 bases). The V end was cut by 3 bases, the J end by 3 bases, with 14 bases between. The CDR3 length is 15 residues. Germline loops: CDR1 DFQATT, CDR2 SNEGSKA (reference sequence). CDR3 in DNA: TGCAGTGCTAGCTACGGGACACCCGACACCGGGGAGCTGTTTTTT. It codes for CSASYGTPDTGELFF.

This chain links TRBV4-3 with TRBJ1-4; 9 bases are shared with TRBD1. CDR1 is LGHNA and CDR2 is YSLEER in the germline V gene. V shed 5 bases and J 3 bases; nucleotides not matched to a gene: 7. The length of the CDR3 is 16 residues. This chain's CDR3 is CASSGRDRDPNEKLFF. The CDR3 DNA reads as TGCGCCAGCAGCGGCCGGGACAGGGACCCTAATGAAAAACTGTTTTTT.

This clonotype was observed at least ten times. This chain joins TRBV5-5 and TRBJ2-4, with 9 bases aligning to TRBD2. The germline gives CDR1 SGHKS, CDR2 YYEKEE (reference sequence). Trimming took 0 bases from V and 8 from J; bases not matched to a gene: 3. The length of the CDR3 is 14 residues. The CDR3 DNA reads TGTGCCAGCAGCTTGGAGGGACTAGCAGACATTCAGTACTTC. Residues: CASSLEGLADIQYF.

This clonotype came up a few times. The chain combines TRBV29-1 with TRBJ2-1, with 10 nucleotides matching TRBD2. The CDR3 spans 19 residues. Germline V CDR1 and CDR2: SQVTM, ANQGSEA. J lost 0 bases, V lost 5 bases, and 16 bases had no gene match. The CDR3: CSVRRGLAGDRSSYNEQFF. Here the CDR3 DNA reads TGCAGCGTTCGGCGGGGGCTAGCGGGAGATCGGAGCTCCTACAATGAGCAGTTCTTC.

This clonotype was counted many times. In DNA form, the CDR3 reads TGTGCCATCAAAGGTCTAGCGATGAACACTGAAGCTTTCTTT. The encoded protein is CAIKGLAMNTEAFF. J is TRBJ1-1 and V is TRBV10-3; D is undetermined. The CDR3 contains 14 residues. V was clipped by 7 bases and J by 0 bases, with 12 bases between them. From germline, CDR1 is ENHRY and CDR2 SYGVKD.

The table lists this clonotype with many counts. The chain recombines TRBV12-3 or TRBV12-4 with TRBJ2-1, with unresolved D. The CDR3 is made up of 14 amino acids. V was pared by 7 bases and J by 10 bases, with 20 bases between. DNA for the CDR3: TGTGCCAGCAAGCCAGGACCCGGGCTGGGGGAGCAGTTCTTC. It is translated as CASKPGPGLGEQFF.

At least ten counts were recorded for this clonotype. The chain combines TRBV29-1 with TRBJ2-5, with 9 bases lining up with TRBD2. J gave up 6 bases and V 6 bases, and 11 bases lay outside the gene matches. The CDR3 extends over 14 amino acids. CDR1 is SQVTM, CDR2 ANQGSEA, per germline. The CDR3 reads CSVPRSSGSKTQYF. Written as DNA, the CDR3 is TGCAGCGTCCCCCGTAGTAGCGGGAGTAAGACCCAGTACTTC.